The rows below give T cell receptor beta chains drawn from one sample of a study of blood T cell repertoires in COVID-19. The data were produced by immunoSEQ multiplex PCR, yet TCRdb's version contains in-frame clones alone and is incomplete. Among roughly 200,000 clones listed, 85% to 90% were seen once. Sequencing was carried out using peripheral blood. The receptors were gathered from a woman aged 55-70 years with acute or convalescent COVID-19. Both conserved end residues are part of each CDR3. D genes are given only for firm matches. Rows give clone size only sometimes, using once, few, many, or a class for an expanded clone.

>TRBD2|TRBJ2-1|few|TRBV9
CASSIGTSAHNEQFF
TGTGCCAGCAGCATTGGGACTAGCGCCCACAATGAGCAGTTCTTC
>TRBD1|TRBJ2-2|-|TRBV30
CAWSGSRGIAAELFF
TGTGCCTGGAGTGGGAGCAGGGGGATCGCGGCCGAGCTGTTTTTT
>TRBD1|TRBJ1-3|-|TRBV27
CASSLKGANSGNTIYF
TGTGCCAGCAGTTTAAAGGGGGCGAACTCTGGAAACACCATATATTTT
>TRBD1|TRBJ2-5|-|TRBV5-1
CASSQVQGGETQYF
TGCGCCAGCAGCCAGGTACAGGGGGGAGAGACCCAGTACTTC
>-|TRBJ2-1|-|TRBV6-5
CASSYRGVAEYNEQFF
TGTGCCAGCAGTTACCGCGGGGTAGCGGAATACAATGAGCAGTTCTTC
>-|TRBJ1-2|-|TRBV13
CASSLWRMVPNYGYTF
TGTGCCAGCAGCTTATGGAGGATGGTTCCTAACTATGGCTACACCTTC
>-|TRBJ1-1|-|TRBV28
CASSPLSEAFF
TGTGCCAGCAGTCCCTTATCTGAAGCTTTCTTT
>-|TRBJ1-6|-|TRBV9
CASSASGNNSPLHF
TGTGCCAGCAGCGCGTCAGGGAATAATTCACCCCTCCACTTT
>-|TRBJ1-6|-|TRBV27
CASGDAGNSPLHF
TGTGCCAGCGGAGATGCCGGTAATTCACCCCTCCACTTT
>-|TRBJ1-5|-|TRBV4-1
CASSQDWTGNQPQHF
TGCGCCAGCAGCCAAGATTGGACAGGCAATCAGCCCCAGCATTTT
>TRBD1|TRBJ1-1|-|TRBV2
CASSEALGQVRAFF
TGTGCCAGCAGTGAAGCGCTGGGACAGGTGAGAGCTTTCTTT
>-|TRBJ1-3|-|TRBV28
CASSSIEFGSSGNTIYF
TGTGCCAGCAGTTCTATAGAATTTGGTAGCTCTGGAAACACCATATATTTT
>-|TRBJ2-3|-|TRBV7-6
CASSPGRSDTQYF
TGTGCCAGCAGCCCGGGAAGATCAGATACGCAGTATTTT
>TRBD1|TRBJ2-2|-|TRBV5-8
CASTRILTGSGTGELFF
TGTGCCAGCACCCGAATCCTGACAGGGAGTGGCACCGGGGAGCTGTTTTTT
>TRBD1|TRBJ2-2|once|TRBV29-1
CSVASSGQPPGELFF
TGCAGCGTTGCGTCATCGGGACAGCCCCCCGGGGAGCTGTTTTTT
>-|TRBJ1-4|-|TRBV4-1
CASSRQVLSGEKLFF
TGCGCCAGCAGCCGCCAGGTGTTGTCAGGGGAAAAACTGTTTTTT
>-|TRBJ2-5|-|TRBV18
CASSATGLPRETQYF
TGTGCCAGCTCAGCAACGGGACTCCCTAGGGAGACCCAGTACTTC